Sequencing of this TCR beta chain was carried out in a study of cytomegalovirus exposure and HLA in healthy donors. General study findings and limits: An analysis done earlier found most TCR beta V segments productive about 90% or about 30% of the time. Only CMV serostatus was available as immune exposure information. Trimming of TCR beta V- and J-genes showed a link, identified in a later analysis, to a missense DCLRE1C variant. A later analysis appeared to link common viral pathogens to several of the most significant clusters.

The PCR ran on 60 Vbeta and 13 Jbeta primers. Clones were read by immunoSEQ multiplex PCR, and TCRdb kept only the in-frame ones, dropping some. In the table there are some 210,000 clones, 70% to 85% of which are singletons. Notes on this clone: Its cognate antigen is unknown.

Germline loops: CDR1 SGHRS, CDR2 YFSETQ. The CDR3 has 16 residues. J lost 8 bases, V lost 4 bases, and 13 bases had no gene match. V is TRBV5-1 and J is TRBJ2-1, with 9 bases lining up with TRBD2. The sample was PBMCs. This TCR derives from a male donor in good health and CMV-seronegative. As DNA, the CDR3 is TGCGCCAGCAGCGGAAAACTGGGCGGGAGGGCCTATGAGCAGTTCTTC. This gives the protein CASSGKLGGRAYEQFF.